The 12 T cell receptor beta chains listed next were all sequenced from one sample in a study of control samples from healthy donors and cancer patients. Method: immunoSEQ multiplex PCR; TCRdb's copy keeps in-frame clones and lacks some. The sample lists a few hundred thousand clones, 75% to 95% occurring once. The sample comprised PBMCs. These receptors were taken from a man aged 35 to 55 with head and neck cancer.

The chain has TRBV5-6 and TRBJ1-3; 10 bases match TRBD1. The CDR3 contains 15 residues. Germline values: CDR1 SGHDT, CDR2 YYEEEE. J gave up 6 bases and V 3 bases, and 6 bases lay outside the gene matches. CDR3 nucleotide sequence: TGTGCCAGCAGCTCGGGGACAGGGGTGTCAAACACCATATATTTT. Translating it yields CASSSGTGVSNTIYF.

This CDR3 reads CAAGRNYGYTF. As DNA, the CDR3 is TGTGCCGCCGGAAGGAACTATGGCTACACCTTC. The gene calls are TRBV5-4 and TRBJ1-2; D not certain. Looked up from germline, CDR1 is SGHNT and CDR2 is YYREEE (reference sequence). The CDR3 is 11 residues long. V dropped 10 bases and J dropped 2 bases, with 9 bases sitting between them.

This clone was detected only once. The rearrangement joins TRBV5-1 to TRBJ1-1, with unresolved D. CDR1 is SGHRS, CDR2 YFSETQ, per germline. V was cut by 3 bases and J by 0 bases, with 12 bases left in between. The CDR3 is 15 amino acids. In DNA form, the CDR3 reads TGCGCCAGCAGCTGGGAGTCATTAATGAACACTGAAGCTTTCTTT. It yields the protein CASSWESLMNTEAFF.

This clone was recorded a few times. This chain links TRBV9 with TRBJ2-6, with D uncertain. Trimming removed 0 bases at V and 0 bases at J, with 19 bases between. The CDR3 extends over 20 amino acids. Germline CDR1 is SGDLS and CDR2 is YYNGEE. The CDR3 loop reads CASSVGRMGAPSSGANVLTF. The CDR3 DNA is TGTGCCAGCAGCGTAGGACGTATGGGCGCTCCGAGCTCTGGGGCCAACGTCCTGACTTTC.

The J gene is TRBJ1-6, the V gene TRBV5-1, with D maybe TRBD1 (5 bases). The CDR3 runs to 19 residues. Trimming stripped 0 bases from V and 0 bases from J, with 16 bases between. Germline CDR1 SGHRS, CDR2 YFSETQ. The chain's CDR3 is CASSLGRDGPSSYNSPLHF. CDR3 nucleotides: TGCGCCAGCAGCTTGGGTAGGGACGGACCTAGCTCCTATAATTCACCCCTCCACTTT. The variable domain in full, completed from reference TRBV5-1 and TRBJ1-6, reads KAGVTQTPRYLIKTRGQQVTLSCSPISGHRSVSWYQQTPGQGLQFLFEYFSETQRNKGNFPGRFSGRQFSNSRSEMNVSTLELGDSALYLCASSLGRDGPSSYNSPLHFGNGTRLTVT.

J is TRBJ2-7 and V is TRBV11-2; D uncertain. Trimming removed 0 bases from V and 4 bases from J, with 4 bases in between. The CDR3 covers 12 residues. Germline values: CDR1 SGHAT, CDR2 FQNNGV. The CDR3, as DNA: TGTGCCAGCAGCTTAGACAAGTACGAGCAGTACTTC. Its protein is CASSLDKYEQYF. Filled out from reference TRBV11-2 and TRBJ2-7, the complete variable domain reads EAGVAQSPRYKIIEKRQSVAFWCNPISGHATLYWYQQILGQGPKLLIQFQNNGVVDDSQLPKDRFSAERLKGVDSTLKIQPAKLEDSAVYLCASSLDKYEQYFGPGTRLTVT.

The chain uses TRBV28 and TRBJ2-2; perhaps TRBD1 as D (6 bases). V gave up 6 bases and J gave up 5 bases, with 16 bases separating them. This CDR3 is 15 amino acids long. Germline loops: CDR1 MDHEN, CDR2 SYDVKM. The CDR3 DNA sequence: TGTGCCAGCAGGGATCCCGGGACAAGTACCGGGGAGCTGTTTTTT. Translation: CASRDPGTSTGELFF.

V gene TRBV14 combines with J gene TRBJ2-2; 8 nucleotides line up with TRBD2. The CDR3 runs to 16 residues. CDR1 SGHDN and CDR2 FVKESK come from the germline V gene. V shed 2 bases, J shed 0 bases, and the junction held 2 bases outside the gene matches. The CDR3 DNA sequence: TGTGCCAGCAGCCAACTACTAGCGGCGAACACCGGGGAGCTGTTTTTT. Its protein is CASSQLLAANTGELFF.

This chain connects TRBV28 to TRBJ2-4, with 9 bases aligning to TRBD1. The CDR3 loop spans 15 amino acids. Looked up from germline, CDR1 is MDHEN and CDR2 is SYDVKM. V dropped 6 bases and J dropped 0; count of bases not matched to a gene: 3. The CDR3 DNA reads as TGTGCCAGCAGGACAGGGGGGCAAGCCAAAAACATTCAGTACTTC. Protein sequence: CASRTGGQAKNIQYF. The variable domain in full, completed from reference TRBV28 and TRBJ2-4, reads DVKVTQSSRYLVKRTGEKVFLECVQDMDHENMFWYRQDPGLGLRLIYFSYDVKMKEKGDIPEGYSVSREKKERFSLILESASTNQTSMYLCASRTGGQAKNIQYFGAGTRLSVL.

The gene calls are TRBV5-4 and TRBJ1-4, with D tentatively TRBD1 (5 bases). This CDR3 has 14 residues. The germline CDR1 and CDR2 sequences are SGHNT and YYREEE (reference sequence). V was pared by 4 bases and J by 8 bases, with 15 bases between. CDR3 loop: CASSPDLGHEKLFF. The DNA of the CDR3 is TGTGCCAGCAGCCCAGACCTGGGGCACGAAAAACTGTTTTTT.

The chain joins TRBV11-3 to TRBJ2-3; 7 nucleotides agree with TRBD1. Germline V lookup: CDR1 SGHNT, CDR2 YENEEA. This CDR3 contains 14 residues. V shed 5 bases, J shed 0 bases, and the junction held 2 bases outside the gene matches. This chain's CDR3 is CASSRGQSTDTQYF. DNA of the CDR3: TGTGCCAGCAGCCGGGGACAGAGCACAGATACGCAGTATTTT.

As DNA, the CDR3 is TGTGCCAGCAGCTCCCCGGGACTAGCGGGGTACAATGAGCAGTTCTTC. Translated: CASSSPGLAGYNEQFF. This chain connects TRBV11-2 to TRBJ2-1, with 13 bases matching TRBD2. CDR1 and CDR2 from the germline V gene are SGHAT and FQNNGV. CDR3 length equals 16 residues. J gave up 4 bases and V 4 bases, and 4 bases lay outside the gene matches.